This T cell receptor beta chain was captured in a study of beta chain features in type 1 diabetes. General study findings and limits: Researchers cautioned that cDNA sequencing could over-represent cells with high TCR expression.

The germline gives CDR1 SQVTM, CDR2 ANQGSEA. The length of the CDR3 is 15 residues. The J segment lost 3 bases and the V segment lost 4 bases, leaving 10 bases of the junction unmatched. Expressed TCRB transcripts were sequenced, since all the RNA that had been isolated was reverse transcribed. Profiled with immunoSEQ multiplex PCR; TCRdb holds only in-frame clones, not every one. The sample includes roughly 450,000 clones, approximately 13% of them seen just once. Concerning this clone: The target antigen is unknown.

The J gene is TRBJ1-2, the V gene TRBV29-1, with TRBD1 identical over 8 bases. This clonotype was obtained from a young man in good health. What was sequenced was naive CD4+ T cells from blood. The CDR3 protein is CSVVAGGAPYYGYTF. CDR3 DNA: TGCAGCGTTGTGGCAGGGGGCGCCCCCTACTATGGCTACACCTTC. Full variable domain (outside the CDR3, taken from reference TRBV29-1 and TRBJ1-2): SAVISQKPSRDICQRGTSLTIQCQVDSQVTMMFWYRQQPGQSLTLIATANQGSEATYESGFVIDKFPISRPNLTFSTLTVSNMSPEDSSIYLCSVVAGGAPYYGYTFGSGTRLTVV.